A selection of T cell receptor beta chains follows, all from one sample in a study of cytomegalovirus exposure and HLA in healthy donors. This table comes from immunoSEQ multiplex PCR, and its TCRdb copy is limited to in-frame clones, with some not included. The sample has roughly 150,000 clones, around 86% seen once. The sample was PBMCs. The receptors shown here come from a male donor in good health and CMV-seronegative. Each CDR3 is given with its conserved first and last residue. The order of the fields is CDR3 length, D gene, V gene, J gene, clone size, CDR3 DNA, CDR3 protein. A D gene is named only where the DNA matches it firmly. Only part of the rows carry a size: once, few, many, or a class if the clone is expanded.

>13|-|TRBV11-2|TRBJ1-4|-
TGTGCCAGCAGCTTAGAACAGTATGAAAAACTGTTTTTT
CASSLEQYEKLFF
>11|TRBD1|TRBV5-4|TRBJ1-1|-
TGTGCCAGCACCGGACAGGCTGAAGCTTTCTTT
CASTGQAEAFF
>14|TRBD1|TRBV7-9|TRBJ1-4|-
TGTGCCAGCAGCTTGGGGGACAGGGAGGAAAAACTGTTTTTT
CASSLGDREEKLFF
>14|-|TRBV4-1|TRBJ1-2|-
TGCGCCAGCAGCCAAGGGTCTAACCGGGGAGGCTACACCTTC
CASSQGSNRGGYTF
>16|TRBD2|TRBV5-4|TRBJ2-2|-
TGTGCCAGCAGCCTCCTGGCTAGCGGGAACACCGGGGAGCTGTTTTTT
CASSLLASGNTGELFF
>13|-|TRBV10-3|TRBJ1-1|-
TGTGCCATCAGCCCTTCGGGGAACACTGAAGCTTTCTTT
CAISPSGNTEAFF
>14|TRBD2|TRBV10-3|TRBJ2-1|-
TGTGCCATCAGTGAAAGCGGGGGGGCCCTTGAGCAGTTCTTC
CAISESGGALEQFF
>13|-|TRBV6-5|TRBJ2-1|-
TGTGCCAGCAGCCTCGGGGGACTCCAAGAGCAGTTCTTC
CASSLGGLQEQFF
>12|-|TRBV11-2|TRBJ2-7|few
TGTGCCAGCAATTCAGGGGCGTACGAGCAGTACTTC
CASNSGAYEQYF
>13|TRBD1|TRBV11-2|TRBJ2-3|-
TGTGCCGAAGGGGGCCGAGTTTTTGATACGCAGTATTTT
CAEGGRVFDTQYF
>11|-|TRBV20-1|TRBJ1-2|-
TGCAGTGCTACTAGTCGGGATGGCTACACCTTC
CSATSRDGYTF
>14|-|TRBV9|TRBJ2-1|-
TGTGCCAGCAGCCTTCAAGGGGCCGCTCCTGAGCAGTTCTTC
CASSLQGAAPEQFF
>13|-|TRBV5-6|TRBJ1-2|few
TGTGCCAGCAGCCCCGGGAGCCGCTTCGGCTACACCTTC
CASSPGSRFGYTF
>13|-|TRBV9|TRBJ2-5|-
TGTGCCAGCAGCGTAGGGCGGCGGGAGACCCAGTACTTC
CASSVGRRETQYF
>17|TRBD2|TRBV9|TRBJ2-5|once
TGTGCCAGCAGCGCCGGACTAGCGGGGGGGGGCCAAGAGACCCAGTACTTC
CASSAGLAGGGQETQYF
>14|-|TRBV7-6|TRBJ2-5|few
TGTGCCAGCAGCTTAAGGGGTGAGGAAGAGACCCAGTACTTC
CASSLRGEEETQYF
>15|TRBD1|TRBV7-9|TRBJ2-2|-
TGTGCCAACACCGACAGGGGGCGCGAGTCCGGGGAGCTGTTTTTT
CANTDRGRESGELFF
>15|TRBD1|TRBV7-2|TRBJ1-2|-
TGTGCCAGCTGGGGACAGGGGGCGGGTTACTATGGCTACACCTTC
CASWGQGAGYYGYTF
>16|-|TRBV7-2|TRBJ1-4|-
TGTGCCAGCAGCCCCTACGAGGGAGGGGAGGCGGCAAAACTGTTTTTT
CASSPYEGGEAAKLFF
>14|-|TRBV9|TRBJ1-5|-
TGTGCCAGCAGCGAAGGACAGTCTAATCAGCCCCAGCATTTT
CASSEGQSNQPQHF
>16|TRBD2|TRBV7-2|TRBJ2-3|-
TGTGCCAGCAGCTTTCGGGCTAGCGGGGTGGCCGATACGCAGTATTTT
CASSFRASGVADTQYF
>11|-|TRBV20-1|TRBJ2-1|-
TGCAGTGCGGAACTAGCTTTTGAGCAGTTCTTC
CSAELAFEQFF